Detailed here is one T cell receptor beta chain. This sample was taken from a study of blood T cell repertoires in COVID-19. Study at large: COVID-19 samples, acute and convalescent, were from the United States, Italy and Spain. Sample material is recorded as cDNA or gDNA derived from T cells, B-cell-depleted T cells, or PBMCs.

CDR3 size: 15 residues. With V trimmed by 1 base and J by 5 bases, 5 bases remained unmatched. CDR1 and CDR2 from the germline V gene are MNHEY and SVGAGI. In the original workflow: The assay estimated nucleated cells by amplifying reference gene primers. Measured with immunoSEQ multiplex PCR; TCRdb has only the in-frame clones, and not every one. Clone size and the V and J calls come from that table; the DNA yielded D and trimming. The data contain 300,000 or so clones, roughly 87% of them singletons. The TCR sequence derives from a man aged 45-60 years with active or convalescent COVID-19. The gene calls are TRBV6-5 and TRBJ1-5, with TRBD1 identical over 7 bases. Sequencing input: peripheral blood. For the CDR3, the DNA is TGTGCCAGCAGTTACTTGGCAGGGGGTCATCAGCCCCAGCATTTT. This encodes CASSYLAGGHQPQHF.